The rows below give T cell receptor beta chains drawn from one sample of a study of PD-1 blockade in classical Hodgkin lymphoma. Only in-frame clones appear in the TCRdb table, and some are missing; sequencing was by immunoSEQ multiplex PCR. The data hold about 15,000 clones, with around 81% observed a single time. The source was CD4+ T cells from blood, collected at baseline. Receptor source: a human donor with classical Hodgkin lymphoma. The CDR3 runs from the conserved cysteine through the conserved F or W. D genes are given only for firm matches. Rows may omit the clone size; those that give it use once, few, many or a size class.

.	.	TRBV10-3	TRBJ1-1	TGTGCCATCAGGACGCAGGGGAACACTGAAGCTTTCTTT	CAIRTQGNTEAFF
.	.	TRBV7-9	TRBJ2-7	TGTGCCAGCAGCTTAAGATCCGTCCGAGACAGACTCTACGAGCAGTACTTC	CASSLRSVRDRLYEQYF
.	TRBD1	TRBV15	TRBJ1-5	TGTGCCACTTCTAGACAGGGGAATCAGCCCCAGCATTTT	CATSRQGNQPQHF
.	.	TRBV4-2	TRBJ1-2	TGTGCCAGTTCGCAGGACGGCCACGCTAACTATGGCTACACCTTC	CASSQDGHANYGYTF
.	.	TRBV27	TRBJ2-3	TGTGCCAGCAGTTTATCGCTGGGAGGTGGGGATACGCAGTATTTT	CASSLSLGGGDTQYF
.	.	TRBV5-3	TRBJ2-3	TGTGCCAGAAGCCCCGTTCGGCTCCCCACAGATACGCAGTATTTT	CARSPVRLPTDTQYF
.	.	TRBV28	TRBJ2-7	TGTGCCAGCGGTAACTTGGGGGACGAGCAGTACTTC	CASGNLGDEQYF
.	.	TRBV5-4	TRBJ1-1	TGTGCCAGCAGCCCAGGAATCCCCCAGCGAGCTTTCTTT	CASSPGIPQRAFF
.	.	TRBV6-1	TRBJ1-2	TGTGCCAGCAGTGGAGGGCAATTCGACAGTCCTAACTATGGCTACACCTTC	CASSGGQFDSPNYGYTF
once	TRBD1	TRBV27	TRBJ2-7	TGTGCCAGCAGTCCTAGGGGACAGCTGCGCCACGAGCAGTACTTC	CASSPRGQLRHEQYF
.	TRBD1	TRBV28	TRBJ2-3	TGTGCCAGCAGCGGTCTCATGGGACAGACGGAAGATACGCAGTATTTT	CASSGLMGQTEDTQYF
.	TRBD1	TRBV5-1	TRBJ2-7	TGCGCCAGCAGCCCGGGACAGGTAAGGGCCGAGCAGTACTTC	CASSPGQVRAEQYF
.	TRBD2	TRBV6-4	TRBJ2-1	TGTGCCAGCAGTAAGACTAGCGGGGGGGCCCGGTGGGGCAATGAGCAGTTCTTC	CASSKTSGGARWGNEQFF
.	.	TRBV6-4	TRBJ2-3	TGTGCCAGCAGTCCGGAGGTCACAGATACGCAGTATTTT	CASSPEVTDTQYF
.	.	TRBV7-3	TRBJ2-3	TGTGCCAGCGGACTGGGACTCCCCGGGTCGGATACGCAGTATTTT	CASGLGLPGSDTQYF
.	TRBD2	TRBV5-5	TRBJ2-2	TGTGCCAGCAGCTGGTCGGGGGGAGTAAACACCGGGGAGCTGTTTTTT	CASSWSGGVNTGELFF
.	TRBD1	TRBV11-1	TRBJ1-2	TGTGCCAGCAGCTTCACAGGGGTCTATGGCTACACCTTC	CASSFTGVYGYTF
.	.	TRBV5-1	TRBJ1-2	TGCGCCAGCAGCTTGGATCAGAACTATGGCTACACCTTC	CASSLDQNYGYTF
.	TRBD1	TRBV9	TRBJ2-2	TGTGCCAGCAGCGTATACGGGACAGGGGCTAACACCGGGGAGCTGTTTTTT	CASSVYGTGANTGELFF
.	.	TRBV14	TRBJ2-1	TGTGCCAGCAGCCAACTCGGAGGAGGCAGCTTGAGGGACAATGAGCAGTTCTTC	CASSQLGGGSLRDNEQFF
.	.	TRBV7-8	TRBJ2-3	TGTGCCAGCAGCTTAGTTCCCCGGGGCCGGTACACAGATACGCAGTATTTT	CASSLVPRGRYTDTQYF
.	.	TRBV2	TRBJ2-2	TGTGCCAGCAGTCTCACTAACACCGGGGAGCTGTTTTTT	CASSLTNTGELFF
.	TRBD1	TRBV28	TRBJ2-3	TGTGCCAGCTACAGGGGGCGCACAGATACGCAGTATTTT	CASYRGRTDTQYF
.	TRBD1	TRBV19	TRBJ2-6	TGTGCCAGTACCTGGACAGGGGGTAGCTCTGGGGCCAACGTCCTGACTTTC	CASTWTGGSSGANVLTF
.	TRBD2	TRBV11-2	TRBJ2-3	TGTGCCAGCTCAGGAGGACTAGTCGCAACCACAGATACGCAGTATTTT	CASSGGLVATTDTQYF
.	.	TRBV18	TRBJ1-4	TGTGCCAGCTCTCCTACCCCCTGGGAAAAACTGTTTTTT	CASSPTPWEKLFF
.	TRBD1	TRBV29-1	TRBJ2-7	TGCAGCGTGTCCGGGACAGCCTACGAGCAGTACTTC	CSVSGTAYEQYF
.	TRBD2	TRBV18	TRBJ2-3	TGTGCCAGCTCGCCACCGTTCGGAGCGGGAGAAGGGACAGATACGCAGTATTTT	CASSPPFGAGEGTDTQYF
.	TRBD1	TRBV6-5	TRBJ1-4	TGTGCCAGCAGTTACTCCGACAGGGCTGGGGGAAAACTGTTTTTT	CASSYSDRAGGKLFF
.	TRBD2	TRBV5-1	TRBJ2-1	TGCGCCAGCAGCTTGGGCCCAGCGGGAGGGCCGAGATTCACCAATGAGCAGTTCTTC	CASSLGPAGGPRFTNEQFF
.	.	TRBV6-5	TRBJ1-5	TGTGCCAGCATCCTACAGGGATCTCAGCCCCAGCATTTT	CASILQGSQPQHF
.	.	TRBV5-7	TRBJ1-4	TGTGCCAGCAGCTCCAACGGGGGATCTAATGAAAAACTGTTTTTT	CASSSNGGSNEKLFF
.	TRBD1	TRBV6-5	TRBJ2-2	TGTGCCAGCAGTCCGACAGGGCTCACCGGGGAGCTGTTTTTT	CASSPTGLTGELFF
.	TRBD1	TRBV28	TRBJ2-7	TGTGCCAGCAGTTTTTCGGGACAGGGAATTTACGAGCAGTACTTC	CASSFSGQGIYEQYF
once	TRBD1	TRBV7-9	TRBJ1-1	TGTGCCAGCAGTACCACAGGGGGCAACACTGAAGCTTTCTTT	CASSTTGGNTEAFF
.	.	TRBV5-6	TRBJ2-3	TGTGCCAGCAGCTTGGGGGACGGAGCAGATACGCAGTATTTT	CASSLGDGADTQYF
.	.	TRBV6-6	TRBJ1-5	TGTGCCAGCAGTTACGGGGCACTTAATCAGCCCCAGCATTTT	CASSYGALNQPQHF
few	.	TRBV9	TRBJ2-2	TGTGCCAGCAGCGTAGATCAGGGTGTCACCGGGGAGCTGTTTTTT	CASSVDQGVTGELFF
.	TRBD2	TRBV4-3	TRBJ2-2	TGCGCCAGCAGCCAAGAACGTAGTCTAGCGGGAGGTACGGACACCGGGGAGCTGTTTTTT	CASSQERSLAGGTDTGELFF
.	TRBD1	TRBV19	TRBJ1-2	TGTGCCAGTAATTTAAAGACAGGGAACTATGGCTACACCTTC	CASNLKTGNYGYTF
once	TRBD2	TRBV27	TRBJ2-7	TGTGCCAGCCATCTAGCGGGGGCCTCCTACGAGCAGTACTTC	CASHLAGASYEQYF
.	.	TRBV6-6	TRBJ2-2	TGTGCCAGCAGAGAAGAACAGGGTAACACCGGGGAGCTGTTTTTT	CASREEQGNTGELFF
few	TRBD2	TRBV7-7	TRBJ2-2	TGTGCTAGCACCCCCGGGGGGGCGGACACCGGGGAGCTGTTTTTT	CASTPGGADTGELFF
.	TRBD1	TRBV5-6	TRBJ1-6	TGTGCCAGCAGCTTCTTTCGACAGGGGGCATGGGTTAATTCACCCCTCCACTTT	CASSFFRQGAWVNSPLHF
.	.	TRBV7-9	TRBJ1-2	TGTGCCAGCAGCTTGGCAGGCGCTGACGGCTACACCTTC	CASSLAGADGYTF
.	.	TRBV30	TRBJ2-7	TGTGCCTGGACCCTGTTTGGGTACGAGCAGTACTTC	CAWTLFGYEQYF
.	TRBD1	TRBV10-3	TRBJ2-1	TGTGCCATCAGTCGGGACAGCTCCTACAATGAGCAGTTCTTC	CAISRDSSYNEQFF
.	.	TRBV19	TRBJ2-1	TGTGCCAGTAGATTCACGGTGACGGTTAATTCCTACAATGAGCAGTTCTTC	CASRFTVTVNSYNEQFF
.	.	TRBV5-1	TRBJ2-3	TGCGCCAGCACCACCACGCGACCCGCAGATACGCAGTATTTT	CASTTTRPADTQYF
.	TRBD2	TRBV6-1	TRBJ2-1	TGTGCCAGCAGTGAACCGGGGGGGGCCCACAATGAGCAGTTCTTC	CASSEPGGAHNEQFF
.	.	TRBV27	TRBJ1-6	TGTGCCAGCAGTTTATTCCACAGGACCCAAAATAATTCACCCCTCCACTTT	CASSLFHRTQNNSPLHF
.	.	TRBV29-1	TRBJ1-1	TGCAGCTCTAACAGGGTGAACACTGAAGCTTTCTTT	CSSNRVNTEAFF
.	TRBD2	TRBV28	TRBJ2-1	TGTGCCAGCAGCCATCTCTTTATCTCTCAAGGACTAGCGGGAGGGGGAAGGACCTACAATGAGCAGTTCTTC	CASSHLFISQGLAGGGRTYNEQFF
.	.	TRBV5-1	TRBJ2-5	TGCGCCAGCAGCTTGGAGGCAGGGGGGCAAGAGACCCAGTACTTC	CASSLEAGGQETQYF
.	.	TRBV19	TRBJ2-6	TGTGCCAGTAAAACAGGGTTCTCTGGGGCCAACGTCCTGACTTTC	CASKTGFSGANVLTF
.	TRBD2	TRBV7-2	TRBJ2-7	TGTGCCAGCAGCTTAGAAGGGACTAGCGGGAGGTACGAGCAGTACTTC	CASSLEGTSGRYEQYF
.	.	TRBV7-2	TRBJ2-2	TGTGCCAGCAGCTCCTCCCCTTTGACAGTTAGGAACACCGGGGAGCTGTTTTTT	CASSSSPLTVRNTGELFF
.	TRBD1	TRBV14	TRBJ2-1	TGTGCCAGCAGCCACCAGGGGGCGGGTCGGGAGAATGAGCAGTTCTTC	CASSHQGAGRENEQFF
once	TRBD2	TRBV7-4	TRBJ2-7	TGTGCCAGCAGCTCCCTAAGCGGGGTCGTATTGAAGCAGTACTTC	CASSSLSGVVLKQYF